This T cell receptor (beta chain) was recorded in a study of shared clonotypes between healthy human individuals. Study as a whole: The study used three CD4 naive, three CD4 memory, two CD8 naive and one CD8 memory plate per donor.

In the case of this clone: Its antigen is currently unknown.

The CDR3 totals 14 residues. With 2 bases removed from V and 2 bases from J, the gap between germline ends came to 10 bases. The germline gives CDR1 SGDLS, CDR2 YYNGEE. Overall study findings and caveats: A few donors showed sharing of about 4.7% of naive CD4 clonotypes.

Libraries were prepared by immunoSEQ multiplex PCR; TCRdb keeps only in-frame clonotypes and omits some of them. The sample carries some 2,500,000 clones, 92% recorded once. Sequenced: naive CD4+ T cells from PBMCs. Regarding subset: CD45RA+ positively selected. This sequence originates from a man younger than 30 in good health. Some clones in this sample may be carry-over from other donors' samples. This chain uses TRBV9 with TRBJ1-1; D possibly corresponds to TRBD1 (5 bases). Here the CDR3 reads CASSVMGGNTEAFF. DNA of the CDR3: TGTGCCAGCAGCGTCATGGGGGGAAACACTGAAGCTTTCTTT.